The T cell receptor (beta chain) described here comes from a study of STAT5B mutations in CD4+ large granular lymphocyte leukemia. Assay: immunoSEQ multiplex PCR; the TCRdb copy retains only in-frame clones and omits some. This table holds under 35,000 clones, 65% to 70% found once. The study's findings and limits: Higher CD4+ than CD8+ T-LGLL clonality might reflect small sample size.

As to this clone: Its antigen is still unknown. Other nucleotide sequences from this sample produce the same CDR3.

This CDR3 region has 14 residues. Trimming stripped 4 bases from V and 8 bases from J, with 15 bases between. The germline CDR1 and CDR2 sequences are SGHRS and YFSETQ. Sequences were obtained from CD4+ T cells from blood buffy coats. This chain uses TRBV5-1 with TRBJ1-4; possible D gene TRBD1, 6 bases. This clonotype originated in a human donor in good health. The CDR3: CASSMGQGTEKLFF. CDR3 DNA: TGCGCCAGCAGCATGGGGCAGGGGACCGAAAAACTGTTTTTT.